This T cell receptor (beta chain) comes out of a study of PD-L1 blockade in urothelial cancer. Study summary: Previous chemotherapy exposure amounted to 0 to 3 regimens for patients. Analysis of the blood was performed 3 weeks (second dose) and 6 weeks after treatment start. Findings and caveats of the study: Pretreatment peripheral blood TCR clonality that fell below the median predicted better survival among the patients studied.

The table came from immunoSEQ multiplex PCR; TCRdb's copy has only in-frame clones and leaves some out. Of under 30,000 clones listed, around 75% are singletons. Each patient's cancer was a locally advanced or metastatic urothelial carcinoma. V was shortened by 5 bases and J by 0 bases, with 11 bases between the two germline ends. The germline CDR1 and CDR2 sequences are MDHEN and SYDVKM. This CDR3 region has 16 residues. Note on this clone: Its matching antigen is unknown.

This chain joins TRBV28 and TRBJ2-6, with no clear D. This material consisted of PBMCs, taken around atezolizumab (anti-PD-L1) treatment. The clonotype comes from a man aged 50-59 years with urothelial cancer. CDR3 in DNA: TGTGCCAGCAGTCAGCAGCGTTACTCTGGGGCCAACGTCCTGACTTTC. Residues: CASSQQRYSGANVLTF.